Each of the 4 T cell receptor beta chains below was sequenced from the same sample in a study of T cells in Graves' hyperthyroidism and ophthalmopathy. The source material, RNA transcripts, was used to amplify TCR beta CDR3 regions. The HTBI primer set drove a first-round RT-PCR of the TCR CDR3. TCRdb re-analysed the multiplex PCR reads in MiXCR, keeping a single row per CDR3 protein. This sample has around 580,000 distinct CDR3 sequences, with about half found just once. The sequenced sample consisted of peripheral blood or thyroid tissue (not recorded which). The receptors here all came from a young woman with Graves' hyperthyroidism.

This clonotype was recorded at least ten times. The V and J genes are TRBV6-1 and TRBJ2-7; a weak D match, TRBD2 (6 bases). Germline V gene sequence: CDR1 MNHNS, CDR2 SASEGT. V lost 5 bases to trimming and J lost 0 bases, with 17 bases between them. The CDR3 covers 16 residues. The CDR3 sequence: CASSPLGVADSYEQYF. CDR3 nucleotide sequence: TGTGCCAGCAGTCCCCTCGGAGTAGCGGACTCCTACGAGCAGTACTTC.

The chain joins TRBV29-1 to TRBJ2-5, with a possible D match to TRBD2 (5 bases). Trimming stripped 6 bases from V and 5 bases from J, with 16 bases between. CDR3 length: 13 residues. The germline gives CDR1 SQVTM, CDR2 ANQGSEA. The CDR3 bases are TGCAGCGTCAAAGACCAGGAGGACGAGACCCAGTACTTC. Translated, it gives CSVKDQEDETQYF.

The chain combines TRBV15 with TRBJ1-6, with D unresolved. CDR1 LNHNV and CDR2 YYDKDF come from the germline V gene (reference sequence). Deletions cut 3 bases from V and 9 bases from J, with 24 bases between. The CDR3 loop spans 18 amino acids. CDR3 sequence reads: CATSSYGLAGLVGSPLHF. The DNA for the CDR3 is TGTGCCACCAGCAGCTACGGACTAGCGGGGTTGGTGGGTTCACCCCTCCACTTT.

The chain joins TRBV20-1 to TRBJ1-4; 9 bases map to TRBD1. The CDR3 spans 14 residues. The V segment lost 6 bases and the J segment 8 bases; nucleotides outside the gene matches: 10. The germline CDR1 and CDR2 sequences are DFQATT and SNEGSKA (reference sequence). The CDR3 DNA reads TGCAGTGCCAATACAGGGACAGGGAACGAAAAACTGTTTTTT. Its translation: CSANTGTGNEKLFF.